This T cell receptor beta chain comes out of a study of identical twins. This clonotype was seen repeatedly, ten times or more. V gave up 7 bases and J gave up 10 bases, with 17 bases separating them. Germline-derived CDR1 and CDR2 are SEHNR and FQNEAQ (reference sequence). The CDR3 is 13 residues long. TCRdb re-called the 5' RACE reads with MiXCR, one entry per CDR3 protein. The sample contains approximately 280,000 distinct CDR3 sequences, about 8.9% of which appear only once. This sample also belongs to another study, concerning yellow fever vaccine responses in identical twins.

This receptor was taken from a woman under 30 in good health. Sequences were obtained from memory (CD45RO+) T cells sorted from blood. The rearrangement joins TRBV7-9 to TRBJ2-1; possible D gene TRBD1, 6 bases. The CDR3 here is CASTSSGGFEQFF. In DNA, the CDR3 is TGTGCCAGCACATCCTCTGGGGGCTTCGAGCAGTTCTTC.